Following are 17 T cell receptor beta chains from one sample sequenced in a study of a mutant IDH1 vaccine in newly diagnosed glioma. Time point of the sample: week 23, last vaccination. All doses held 300 ug of mutant IDH1 20-mer peptide, with topical imiquimod. The table came from immunoSEQ multiplex PCR; TCRdb's copy has only in-frame clones and leaves some out. Among 43,000 or so clones listed, approximately 88% were seen once. The antigens for these receptors are not known. The material sequenced was PBMCs, taken from a glioma patient whose treatment included an IDH1 peptide vaccine. These receptors came from a woman under 30 with glioma. Some clones in this sample may be carry-over from other donors' samples.

The chain carries TRBV19 and TRBJ1-5, with 11 nucleotides matching TRBD1. The CDR3 runs to 15 residues. CDR1 is LNHDA, CDR2 SQIVND, per germline (reference sequence). The V gene end was trimmed by 4 bases and the J gene end by 3 bases; junction bases not matched to a gene: 2. CDR3 in DNA: TGTGCCAGTAGTAGGGGACAGGGGGACAATCAGCCCCAGCATTTT. This sequence encodes CASSRGQGDNQPQHF.

This clone was seen once. This chain connects TRBV9 to TRBJ1-1; D is uncertain. The CDR3 is made up of 14 amino acids. Germline CDR1 is SGDLS and CDR2 is YYNGEE. Between the trimmed V and J ends, which lost 0 bases and 4 bases, there was a span of 10 bases. Here the CDR3 reads CASSVGGFGTEAFF. The CDR3 DNA follows: TGTGCCAGCAGCGTAGGGGGATTTGGCACTGAAGCTTTCTTT.

The chain employs TRBV7-3 and TRBJ2-2; 8 bases are a match to TRBD1. Germline V gene data show CDR1 as SGHTA and CDR2 as FQGTGA. V lost 3 bases and J lost 1; bases outside the gene matches: 7. The CDR3 is 17 residues long. The CDR3 DNA sequence: TGTGCCAGCAGCTTGCCAGCCGGGACAGGGAACACCGGGGAGCTGTTTTTT. It codes for CASSLPAGTGNTGELFF.

This clone appeared a few times. The J gene is TRBJ2-7, the V gene TRBV28; D remains ambiguous. The ends were cut back, 2 bases at V and 0 bases at J, with 5 bases in the middle. The CDR3 extends over 13 amino acids. Germline CDR1 and CDR2: MDHEN and SYDVKM. CDR3 coding DNA: TGTGCCAGCAGTTTACCAGGCTCCTACGAGCAGTACTTC. Translation gives CASSLPGSYEQYF.

This chain connects TRBV13 to TRBJ2-7; 10 bases fit TRBD1. The CDR3 loop spans 14 amino acids. The trim removed 5 bases at V and 2 bases at J, leaving 3 bases unmatched. Germline assignment: CDR1 PRHDT and CDR2 FYEKMQ (reference sequence). The CDR3 reads CASSEGQGTYEQYF. The DNA for the CDR3 is TGTGCCAGCAGCGAGGGACAGGGGACCTACGAGCAGTACTTC.

The gene calls are TRBV5-6 and TRBJ1-2; D is perhaps TRBD1 (6 bases). CDR3 length equals 17 residues. Germline CDR1 reads SGHDT; CDR2 reads YYEEEE. Trimming pared 3 bases from V and 0 bases from J, leaving 18 bases between. CDR3 DNA: TGTGCCAGCAGCTCGTTTCCTGGACAGCCAGCTAACTATGGCTACACCTTC. The encoded protein is CASSSFPGQPANYGYTF.

The rearrangement links TRBV7-9 to TRBJ1-5; TRBD1 might be the D (5 bases). The V end was cut by 0 bases, the J end by 3 bases, with 15 bases between. CDR1 is SEHNR and CDR2 is FQNEAQ in the germline V gene (reference sequence). The CDR3 sequence is 17 residues long. The chain's CDR3 is CASSLARLGDPNQPQHF. The CDR3 nucleotides read TGTGCCAGCAGCTTAGCTAGATTGGGGGACCCCAATCAGCCCCAGCATTTT. The variable domain in full, with the rest retrieved from reference TRBV7-9 and TRBJ1-5, is DTGVSQNPRHKITKRGQNVTFRCDPISEHNRLYWYRQTLGQGPEFLTYFQNEAQLEKSRLLSDRFSAERPKGSFSTLEIQRTEQGDSAMYLCASSLARLGDPNQPQHFGDGTRLSIL.

This chain uses TRBV14 with TRBJ1-1; no reliable D call. V lost 2 bases and J lost 6, with 10 bases in between. Per germline, CDR1 SGHDN and CDR2 FVKESK. The CDR3 loop spans 13 amino acids. For the CDR3, the DNA is TGTGCCAGCAGCCAAAGCCTGCATGCTGAAGCTTTCTTT. Its protein is CASSQSLHAEAFF.

The gene calls are TRBV10-3 and TRBJ2-1, with D tentatively TRBD1 or TRBD2 (7 bases each). Deletions cut 6 bases from V and 4 bases from J, with 19 bases between. The CDR3 has 16 amino acids. Germline CDR1 is ENHRY and CDR2 is SYGVKD. CDR3 residues: CAIRKGDREGYNEQFF. The CDR3 DNA reads TGTGCCATCAGGAAGGGAGACAGGGAGGGGTACAATGAGCAGTTCTTC.

V gene TRBV6-5 combines with J gene TRBJ1-3; the D is unclear. The CDR3 has 15 amino acids. CDR1 and CDR2 (germline): MNHEY, SVGAGI. The germline V and J ends were trimmed by 2 bases and 4 bases, with 12 bases remaining between them. The CDR3 coding sequence is TGTGCCAGCAGTTACAGGCTCTCCTCCGGAAACACCATATATTTT. This translates into CASSYRLSSGNTIYF.

The V and J genes are TRBV2 and TRBJ1-1; D possibly corresponds to TRBD1 (5 bases). Germline CDR1 reads SNHLY; CDR2 reads FYNNEI. V was shortened by 4 bases and J by 1 base, with 10 bases between the two germline ends. The CDR3 is 14 residues long. Here the CDR3 reads CASSGWQGNTEAFF. The CDR3 nucleotides are TGTGCCAGCAGTGGTTGGCAGGGGAACACTGAAGCTTTCTTT.

The CDR3: CASSIFDYGTGELFF. The CDR3 DNA sequence: TGTGCCAGTAGTATATTTGATTATGGCACCGGGGAGCTGTTTTTT. V and J are TRBV19 and TRBJ2-2; no definite D call. The CDR3 totals 15 residues. V gave up 2 bases and J gave up 4 bases, with 11 bases separating them. Germline V lookup: CDR1 LNHDA, CDR2 SQIVND (reference sequence).

J is TRBJ2-7 and V is TRBV5-1; D is ambiguous. The germline gives CDR1 SGHRS, CDR2 YFSETQ. V was cut by 6 bases and J by 0 bases, with 16 bases left in between. This CDR3 has 15 amino acids. CDR3 region: CASTIGWGSSYEQYF. The CDR3 nucleotides read TGCGCCAGCACCATTGGATGGGGAAGCTCCTACGAGCAGTACTTC.

V is TRBV6-6 and J is TRBJ2-5, with unresolved D. The CDR3 covers 12 residues. CDR1 and CDR2 (germline): MNHNY, SVGAGI (reference sequence). Between the trimmed V and J ends, which lost 5 bases and 2 bases, there was a span of 6 bases. The CDR3 DNA reads TGTGCCAGCAGTAACGCACAAGAGACCCAGTACTTC. This sequence encodes CASSNAQETQYF.

The chain joins TRBV9 to TRBJ1-2; perhaps TRBD1 as D (6 bases). Trimming left V 1 base short and J 2 bases short, with 18 bases between. Germline-derived CDR1 and CDR2 are SGDLS and YYNGEE. This CDR3 is built from 17 residues. The CDR3 loop reads CASSVTPGGGKNYGYTF. The CDR3 coding sequence is TGTGCCAGCAGCGTAACTCCTGGGGGGGGCAAAAACTATGGCTACACCTTC.

A single count supports this clone. V is TRBV29-1 and J is TRBJ2-1, with 8 bases aligning to TRBD2. Germline V lookup: CDR1 SQVTM, CDR2 ANQGSEA. V dropped 8 bases and J dropped 0; count of bases not matched to a gene: 15. The CDR3 loop spans 17 amino acids. In DNA form, the CDR3 reads TGCAGCTTTCCTCTTATAGCGGGATTTCCCTCCTACAATGAGCAGTTCTTC. It yields the protein CSFPLIAGFPSYNEQFF.

This clone has a handful of counts. The V and J genes are TRBV4-1 and TRBJ1-5; tentatively, D is TRBD1 (5 bases). The germline V and J ends were trimmed by 2 bases and 2 bases, with 10 bases remaining between them. This CDR3 has 15 amino acids. Germline V gene sequence: CDR1 MGHRA, CDR2 YSYEKL. The CDR3 sequence is CASSQPRTRNQPQHF. The CDR3 DNA reads as TGCGCCAGCAGCCAACCCCGGACACGCAATCAGCCCCAGCATTTT.